This T cell receptor (beta chain) was captured in a study of human T cells and chemical hapten exposure. Study-wide findings and caveats: High-frequency TCRs, those above 1 in 1000, stayed the same after DPC sensitization.

In the library, unique molecular identifiers were attached to individual cDNA molecules. A single record per CDR3 protein comes from TCRdb applying MiXCR to the RACE reads. Of 95,000 to 150,000 distinct CDR3 sequences listed, 11% are singletons. Time point of the sample: patch test 3, about 24 weeks after DPC sensitization. The treatment: therapeutic diphenylcyclopropenone sensitization with weekly scalp DPC. Blood was drawn before each patch test was applied. Every donor had alopecia and was 18 to 70 years old; all were suitable for DPC. This clonotype occurred a few times. Its target is unknown. This TCR came from a woman aged 45-65 years with alopecia areata. Some clones in this sample may be carry-over from other donors' samples. The sequenced sample was whole blood, obtained in connection with sensitization to the hapten diphenylcyclopropenone (DPC).

This CDR3 is CAISEVSSYEQYF. The CDR3 DNA sequence: TGTGCCATCAGTGAGGTGAGCTCCTACGAGCAGTACTTC. The genes are TRBV10-3 and TRBJ2-7; unclear D gene. CDR3 length equals 13 residues. Germline V gene lookup returns CDR1 ENHRY and CDR2 SYGVKD. Trimming left V 2 bases short and J 0 bases short, with 5 bases between.